The entry below describes one TCR beta chain. What it binds is unknown. This entry comes from a study of neoadjuvant anti-PD-1 for oral cavity cancer. At the level of the study: Most patients had three to four biweekly doses of 3 mg/kg nivolumab before resection. General observations from the study: Treg/Th17 ratio rose with pretreatment blood and fell with post-treatment tumor TCRbeta clonality. After neoadjuvant nivolumab, PBMC T cell clonality was significantly higher in non-responders than responders.

These newly diagnosed stage II-IVA oral cavity squamous cell carcinoma patients had no prior systemic or radiation treatment. Data came from immunoSEQ multiplex PCR; TCRdb stores just in-frame clones and leaves some out. The sample lists 6,000 to 8,500 clones, around 77% seen once, with 2.5% to 3.5% in the top ten. The receptor was isolated from a person aged 35 to 85 with oral cavity squamous cell carcinoma. The sample was PBMCs, taken before nivolumab (anti-PD-1) treatment.

DNA of the CDR3: TGTGCCAGCAGCGGGGGTGACTCTGGAAACACCATATATTTT. It encodes CASSGGDSGNTIYF. V usage is TRBV13 and J usage is TRBJ1-3, with D possibly being TRBD1 (5 bases). The CDR3 has 14 residues. The germline V and J ends were trimmed by 5 bases and 0 bases, with 8 bases remaining between them. Per germline, CDR1 PRHDT and CDR2 FYEKMQ (reference sequence).